The 12 T cell receptor beta chains below all came from one sample that was sequenced in a study of identical twins. TCRdb called the 5' RACE reads again in MiXCR, with one record for every CDR3 protein. In the table there are 420,000 or so distinct CDR3 sequences, roughly 20% of which are singletons. Sequenced sample: naive T cells sorted from blood. The receptors were sampled from a man between 45 and 60 years old in good health.

This clonotype was found many times. V and J are TRBV6-2 or TRBV6-3 and TRBJ1-1, with 11 bases matching TRBD1. CDR3 length: 13 residues. After removal of 0 bases from V and 9 bases from J, the junction contained 0 bases not matched to a gene. Germline V gene data show CDR1 as MNHEY and CDR2 as SVGEGT. The CDR3 bases are TGTGCCAGCAGTTACTCGGACAGGGGGCAAGCTTTCTTT. Translation gives CASSYSDRGQAFF.

This clonotype was recorded many times. This sequence joins TRBV6-1 and TRBJ1-2, with 7 bases lining up with TRBD1. J was trimmed by 4 bases and V by 6 bases; bases with no gene match: 5. Germline CDR1 MNHNS, CDR2 SASEGT. The CDR3 length is 13 residues. CDR3 amino acids: CASSIDRVYGYTF. CDR3 in DNA: TGTGCCAGCAGCATAGACAGGGTCTATGGCTACACCTTC.

The V and J genes are TRBV5-1 and TRBJ2-5; 10 bases match TRBD1. The CDR3 length is 15 residues. Germline assignment: CDR1 SGHRS and CDR2 YFSETQ. V shed 1 base and J 2 bases; nucleotides not matched to a gene: 2. The CDR3, as DNA: TGCGCCAGCAGCTTGTCGGACAGGGGGCAAGAGACCCAGTACTTC. Its protein is CASSLSDRGQETQYF.

The table lists this clonotype with many counts. The chain joins TRBV12-3 or TRBV12-4 to TRBJ1-5; the match to TRBD1 covers 9 bases. The CDR3 totals 15 residues. Trimming took 5 bases from V and 5 from J; bases not matched to a gene: 7. As DNA, the CDR3 is TGTGCCAGCAGTGGGGGGGGACAGGGTTATCAGCCCCAGCATTTT. As protein: CASSGGGQGYQPQHF.

This clonotype was counted between two and nine times. The chain has TRBV5-6 and TRBJ2-4; 7 nucleotides agree with TRBD1. In germline, CDR1 is SGHDT, CDR2 YYEEEE. The V segment lost 4 bases and the J segment 1 base; nucleotides outside the gene matches: 2. The CDR3 runs 14 residues. The CDR3 is CASSAQGAKNIQYF. The CDR3 DNA is TGTGCCAGCAGCGCACAGGGGGCCAAAAACATTCAGTACTTC.

The rearrangement uses TRBV7-2 and TRBJ2-3; the D gene is possibly TRBD1 (6 bases). Germline CDR1 SGHTA, CDR2 FQGNSA. V was pared by 3 bases and J by 1 base, with 8 bases between. The CDR3 contains 14 residues. The CDR3 DNA is TGTGCCAGCAGCTTCGGACAGCGCACAGATACGCAGTATTTT. Protein: CASSFGQRTDTQYF.

This clonotype was counted a few times. The chain has TRBV6-5 and TRBJ2-7; D not resolved. This CDR3 is 15 amino acids long. The V gene's germline CDR1 is MNHEY and CDR2 SVGAGI. V was clipped by 2 bases and J by 4 bases, with 15 bases between them. This CDR3 is CASSYDGVSQYEQYF. The CDR3 region has the DNA TGTGCCAGCAGTTACGATGGGGTCTCCCAATACGAGCAGTACTTC.

This clonotype was picked up many times. The chain has TRBV12-3 or TRBV12-4 and TRBJ2-1; D is possibly TRBD1 or TRBD2 (5 bases each). Trimming left V 3 bases short and J 7 bases short, with 25 bases between. CDR3 length equals 18 residues. CDR3 bases: TGTGCCAGCAGTTTCTTCCGATCGCAGGGCCCTCGGGGAAATGAGCAGTTCTTC. The encoded protein is CASSFFRSQGPRGNEQFF.

This sequence joins TRBV7-9 and TRBJ2-1; D gene uncertain. The length of the CDR3 is 14 residues. Germline V lookup: CDR1 SEHNR, CDR2 FQNEAQ (reference sequence). V lost 4 bases and J lost 6, with 13 bases in between. The CDR3 loop is CASSSHMGANEQFF. The CDR3 DNA reads as TGTGCCAGCAGCTCACACATGGGTGCCAATGAGCAGTTCTTC.

This clonotype was detected ten times or more. The CDR3: CASSFASGGAGELFF. CDR3 nucleotides: TGTGCCAGCAGTTTTGCCAGCGGGGGGGCCGGGGAGCTGTTTTTT. This chain connects TRBV27 to TRBJ2-2; 10 bases align to TRBD2. This CDR3 is built from 15 residues. Unmatched junction bases numbered 4, after V lost 3 bases and J lost 6 bases. The germline V gene has CDR1 MNHEY and CDR2 SMNVEV (reference sequence).

The genes are TRBV7-9 and TRBJ1-2, with 7 bases matching TRBD1. Germline V gives CDR1 SEHNR, CDR2 FQNEAQ (reference sequence). The V and J ends lost 3 bases and 5 bases, in that order; junction bases with no gene match: 6. This CDR3 is 14 amino acids long. For the CDR3, the DNA is TGTGCCAGCAGCTTCGAGGGGGCGAGTTATGGCTACACCTTC. Translated: CASSFEGASYGYTF.

This clonotype was recorded at least ten times. This chain joins TRBV7-2 and TRBJ2-7; D may be TRBD1 or TRBD2 (5 bases each). V was trimmed by 2 bases and J by 2 bases, leaving 10 bases between them. The CDR3 spans 14 residues. Germline V gene lookup returns CDR1 SGHTA and CDR2 FQGNSA. Here the CDR3 reads CASSLSGDPYEQYF. CDR3 sequence (DNA): TGTGCCAGCAGCTTATCCGGGGACCCCTACGAGCAGTACTTC.